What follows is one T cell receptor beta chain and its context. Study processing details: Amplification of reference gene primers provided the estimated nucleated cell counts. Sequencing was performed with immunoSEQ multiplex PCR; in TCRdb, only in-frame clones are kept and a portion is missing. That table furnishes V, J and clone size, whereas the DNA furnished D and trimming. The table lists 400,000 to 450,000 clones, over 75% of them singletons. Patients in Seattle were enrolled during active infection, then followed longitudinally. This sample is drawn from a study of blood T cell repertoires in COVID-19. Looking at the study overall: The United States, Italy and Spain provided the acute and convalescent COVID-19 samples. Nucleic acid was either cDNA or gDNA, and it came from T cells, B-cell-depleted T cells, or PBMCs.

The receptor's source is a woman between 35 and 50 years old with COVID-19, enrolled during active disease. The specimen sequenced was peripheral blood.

The CDR3 DNA follows: TGTGCCAGCAGCGGCCACATTGAAGCTTTCTTT. Amino acid sequence: CASSGHIEAFF. This chain uses TRBV7-3 with TRBJ1-1; D uncertain. Germline V CDR1 and CDR2: SGHTA, FQGTGA. The CDR3 sequence is 11 residues long. The germline V and J ends were trimmed by 5 bases and 7 bases, with 8 bases remaining between them.